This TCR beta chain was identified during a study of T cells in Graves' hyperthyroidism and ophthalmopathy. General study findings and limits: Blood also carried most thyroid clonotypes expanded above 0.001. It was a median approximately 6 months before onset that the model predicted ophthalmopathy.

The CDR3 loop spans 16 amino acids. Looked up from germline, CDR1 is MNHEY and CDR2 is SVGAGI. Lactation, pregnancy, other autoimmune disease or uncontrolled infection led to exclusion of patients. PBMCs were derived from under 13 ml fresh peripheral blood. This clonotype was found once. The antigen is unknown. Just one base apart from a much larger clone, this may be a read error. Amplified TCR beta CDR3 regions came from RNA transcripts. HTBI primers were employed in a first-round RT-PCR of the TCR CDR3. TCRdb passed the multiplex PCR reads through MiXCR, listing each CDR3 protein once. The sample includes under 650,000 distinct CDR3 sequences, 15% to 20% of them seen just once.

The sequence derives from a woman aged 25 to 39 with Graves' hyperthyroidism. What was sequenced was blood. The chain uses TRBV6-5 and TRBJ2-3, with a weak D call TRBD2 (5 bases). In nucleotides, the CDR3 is TGTGCCAGCAGTACTAGGGATGGGCCTAGCACAGATACGCGGTATTTT. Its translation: CASSTRDGPSTDTRYF.